This T cell receptor (beta chain) was sequenced in a study of control samples from healthy donors and cancer patients. The V end was cut by 4 bases, the J end by 4 bases, with 14 bases between. This CDR3 spans 14 amino acids. Germline V gives CDR1 SGHRS, CDR2 YFSETQ. Profiling relied on immunoSEQ multiplex PCR, and the TCRdb table lists in-frame clones only, not all of them. The sample has around 250,000 clones; approximately 80% are singletons. The specimen sequenced was PBMCs. This chain uses TRBV5-1 with TRBJ2-5; D gene ambiguous. This sequence originates from an older woman with lung cancer. As DNA, the CDR3 is TGCGCCAGCAGCCCAGCCTCCTTGGGAGAGACCCAGTACTTC. This translates into CASSPASLGETQYF.